This T cell receptor (beta chain) was profiled in a study of T cells in Graves' hyperthyroidism and ophthalmopathy. For the study at large: Peripheral blood collection took place at initial diagnosis, before any treatment.

Patients aged 18 to 65 had newly diagnosed hyperthyroidism that had lasted under 2 months. Amplification targeted TCR beta CDR3 regions from RNA transcripts. The HTBI set primed first-round TCR CDR3 RT-PCR. TCRdb reprocessed the multiplex PCR reads via MiXCR and lists one record per CDR3 protein. The repertoire has approximately 420,000 distinct CDR3 sequences, roughly 13% of them found once; the top ten carry about 5%. This clonotype showed up just once. V trimming: 4 bases; J trimming: 4 bases; junction bases outside the gene matches: 6. Germline CDR1 is MGHRA and CDR2 is YSYEKL. The CDR3 totals 14 residues.

This TCR derives from a woman aged 18-29 years with Graves' hyperthyroidism. The sequenced material came from blood. This chain joins TRBV4-1 and TRBJ1-2; 7 bases match TRBD1. The CDR3, as DNA: TGCGCCAGCAGCCCGCCTCAGGGGGGCTATGGCTACACCTTC. This gives the protein CASSPPQGGYGYTF.